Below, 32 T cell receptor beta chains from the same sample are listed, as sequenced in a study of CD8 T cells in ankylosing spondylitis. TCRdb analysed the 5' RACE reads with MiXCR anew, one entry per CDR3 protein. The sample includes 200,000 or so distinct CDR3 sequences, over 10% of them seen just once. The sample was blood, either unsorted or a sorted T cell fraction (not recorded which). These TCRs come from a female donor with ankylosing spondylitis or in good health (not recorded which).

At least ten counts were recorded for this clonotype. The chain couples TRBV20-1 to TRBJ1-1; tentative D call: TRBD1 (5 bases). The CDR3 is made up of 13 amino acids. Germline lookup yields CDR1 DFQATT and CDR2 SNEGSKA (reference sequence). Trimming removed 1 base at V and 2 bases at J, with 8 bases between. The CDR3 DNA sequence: TGCAGTGCTAGAGGGGACGGTAACACTGAAGCTTTCTTT. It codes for CSARGDGNTEAFF.

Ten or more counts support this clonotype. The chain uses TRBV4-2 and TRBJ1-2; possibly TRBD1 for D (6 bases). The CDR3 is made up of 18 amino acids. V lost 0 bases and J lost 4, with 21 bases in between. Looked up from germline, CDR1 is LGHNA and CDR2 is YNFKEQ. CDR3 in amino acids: CASSQDEGVGALPYGYTF. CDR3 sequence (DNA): TGTGCCAGCAGCCAAGACGAGGGGGTAGGGGCCCTACCCTATGGCTACACCTTC.

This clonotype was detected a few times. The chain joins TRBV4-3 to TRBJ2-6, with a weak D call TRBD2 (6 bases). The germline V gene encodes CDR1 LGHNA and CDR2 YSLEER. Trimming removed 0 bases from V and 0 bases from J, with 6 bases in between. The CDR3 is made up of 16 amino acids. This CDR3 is CASSQEEGSGANVLTF. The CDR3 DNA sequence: TGCGCCAGCAGCCAAGAGGAGGGCTCTGGGGCCAACGTCCTGACTTTC.

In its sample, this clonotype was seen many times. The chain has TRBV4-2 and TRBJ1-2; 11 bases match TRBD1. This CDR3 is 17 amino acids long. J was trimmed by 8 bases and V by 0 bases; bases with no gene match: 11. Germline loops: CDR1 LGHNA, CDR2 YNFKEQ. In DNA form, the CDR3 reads TGTGCCAGCAGCCAAGATGCCGTTTTGGGACAGGGGGACGGCTACACCTTC. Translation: CASSQDAVLGQGDGYTF.

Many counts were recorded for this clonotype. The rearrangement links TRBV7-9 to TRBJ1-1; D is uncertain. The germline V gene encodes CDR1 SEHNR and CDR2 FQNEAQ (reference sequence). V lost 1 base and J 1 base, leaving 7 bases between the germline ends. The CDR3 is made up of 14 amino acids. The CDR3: CASSLGEWNTEAFF. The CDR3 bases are TGTGCCAGCAGCTTAGGGGAGTGGAACACTGAAGCTTTCTTT.

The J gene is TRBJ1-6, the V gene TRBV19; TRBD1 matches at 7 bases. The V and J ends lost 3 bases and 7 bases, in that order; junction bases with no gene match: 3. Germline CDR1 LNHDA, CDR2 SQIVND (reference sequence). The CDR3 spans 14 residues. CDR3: CASSMSGGNSPLHF. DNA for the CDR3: TGTGCCAGTAGTATGTCAGGGGGGAATTCACCCCTCCACTTT. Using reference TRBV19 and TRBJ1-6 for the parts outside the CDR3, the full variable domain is DGGITQSPKYLFRKEGQNVTLSCEQNLNHDAMYWYRQDPGQGLRLIYYSQIVNDFQKGDIAEGYSVSREKKESFPLTVTSAQKNPTAFYLCASSMSGGNSPLHFGNGTRLTVT.

CDR3 sequence reads: CATSSPGTVPTDTQYF. The DNA for the CDR3 is TGTGCCACCAGCAGTCCTGGGACGGTTCCCACAGATACGCAGTATTTT. V and J are TRBV15 and TRBJ2-3; D assignment may be TRBD1 or TRBD2 (5 bases each). In germline, CDR1 is LNHNV, CDR2 YYDKDF (reference sequence). This CDR3 is 16 amino acids long. V shed 3 bases and J shed 2 bases, with 15 bases lying between them.

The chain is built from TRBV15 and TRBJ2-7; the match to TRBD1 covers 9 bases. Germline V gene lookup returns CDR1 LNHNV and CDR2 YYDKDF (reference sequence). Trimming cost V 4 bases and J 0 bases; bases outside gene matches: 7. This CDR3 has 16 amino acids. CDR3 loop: CATSTGTGKNSYEQYF. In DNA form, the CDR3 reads TGTGCCACCAGCACAGGGACAGGGAAAAACTCCTACGAGCAGTACTTC.

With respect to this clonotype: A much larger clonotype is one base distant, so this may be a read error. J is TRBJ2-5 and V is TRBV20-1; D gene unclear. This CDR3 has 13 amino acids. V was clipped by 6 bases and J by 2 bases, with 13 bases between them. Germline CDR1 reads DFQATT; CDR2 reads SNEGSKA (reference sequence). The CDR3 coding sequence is TGCAGTGCCTTCACCGGCGGACAAGAGACCCAGTACTTC. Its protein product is CSAFTGGQETQYF.

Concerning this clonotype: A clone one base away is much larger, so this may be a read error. In DNA, the CDR3 is TGCGCCAGCAGCCAAGATCGCGGACAGGGCTACCATTTGGACACTGAAGCTTTCTTT. Protein sequence: CASSQDRGQGYHLDTEAFF. V usage is TRBV4-1 and J usage is TRBJ1-1; 8 bases are a match to TRBD1. This CDR3 comprises 19 residues. V shed 0 bases and J 3 bases; nucleotides not matched to a gene: 15. Germline CDR1 and CDR2: MGHRA and YSYEKL.

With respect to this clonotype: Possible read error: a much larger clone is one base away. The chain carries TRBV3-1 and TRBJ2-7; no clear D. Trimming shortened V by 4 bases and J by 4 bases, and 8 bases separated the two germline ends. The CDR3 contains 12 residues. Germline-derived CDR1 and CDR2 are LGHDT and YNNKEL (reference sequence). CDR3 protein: CASSRYMYEQYF. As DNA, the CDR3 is TGTGCCAGCAGCCGATATATGTACGAGCAGTACTTC.

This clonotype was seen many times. CDR3 region: CASRHTGNTEAFF. The CDR3 DNA sequence: TGTGCCAGCAGGCACACAGGGAACACTGAAGCTTTCTTT. This chain joins TRBV6-1 and TRBJ1-1; the D gene is possibly TRBD1 (5 bases). CDR3 length: 13 amino acids. V lost 6 bases, J lost 1 base, and 9 bases lay in between. In germline, CDR1 is MNHNS, CDR2 SASEGT.

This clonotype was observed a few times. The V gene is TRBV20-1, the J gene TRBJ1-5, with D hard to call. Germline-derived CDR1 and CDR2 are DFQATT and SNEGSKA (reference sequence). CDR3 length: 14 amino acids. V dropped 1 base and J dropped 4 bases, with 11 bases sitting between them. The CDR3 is CSARAGFKNQPQHF. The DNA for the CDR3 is TGCAGTGCTAGAGCAGGTTTCAAGAATCAGCCCCAGCATTTT.

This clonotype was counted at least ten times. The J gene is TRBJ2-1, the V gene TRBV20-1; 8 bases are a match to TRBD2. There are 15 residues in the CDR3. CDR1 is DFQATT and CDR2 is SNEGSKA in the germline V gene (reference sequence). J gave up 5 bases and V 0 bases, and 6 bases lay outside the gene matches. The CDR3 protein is CSAREREVMNNEQFF. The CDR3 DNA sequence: TGCAGTGCTAGAGAGCGGGAGGTGATGAACAATGAGCAGTTCTTC.

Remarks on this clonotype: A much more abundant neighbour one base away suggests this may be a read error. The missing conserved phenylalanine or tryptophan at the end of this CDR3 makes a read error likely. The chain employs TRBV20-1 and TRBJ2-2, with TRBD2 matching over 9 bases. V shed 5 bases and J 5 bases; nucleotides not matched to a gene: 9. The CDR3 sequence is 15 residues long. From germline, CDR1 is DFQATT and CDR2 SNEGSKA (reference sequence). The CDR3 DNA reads TGCAGTGCTCCCGATACTAGCGGGTTAACCGGGGAGCTGTTTTAT. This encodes CSAPDTSGLTGELFY.

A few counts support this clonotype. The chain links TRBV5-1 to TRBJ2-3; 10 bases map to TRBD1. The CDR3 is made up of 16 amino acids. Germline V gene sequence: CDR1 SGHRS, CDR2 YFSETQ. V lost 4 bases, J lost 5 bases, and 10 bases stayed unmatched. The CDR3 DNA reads TGCGCCAGCAGCCCCGGACAGGGGGTTGTTCAAGATACGCAGTATTTT. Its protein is CASSPGQGVVQDTQYF.

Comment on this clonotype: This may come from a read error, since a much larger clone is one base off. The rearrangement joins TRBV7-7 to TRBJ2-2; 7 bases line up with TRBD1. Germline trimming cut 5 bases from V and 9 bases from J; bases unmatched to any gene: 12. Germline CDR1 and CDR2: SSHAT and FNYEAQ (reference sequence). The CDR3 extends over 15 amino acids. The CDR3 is CASSLDRVETRELFF. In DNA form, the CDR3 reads TGTGCCAGCAGCCTTGACAGGGTTGAGACCAGGGAGCTGTTTTTT.

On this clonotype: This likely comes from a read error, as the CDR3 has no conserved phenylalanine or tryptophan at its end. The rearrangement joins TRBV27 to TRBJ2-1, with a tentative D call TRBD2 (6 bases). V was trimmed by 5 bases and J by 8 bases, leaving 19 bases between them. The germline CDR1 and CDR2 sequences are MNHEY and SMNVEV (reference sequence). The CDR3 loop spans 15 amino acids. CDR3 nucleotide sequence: TGTGCCAGCAGTCGCAGGCTCTCCCGCGGGGATGAGCAGTTCATC. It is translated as CASSRRLSRGDEQFI.

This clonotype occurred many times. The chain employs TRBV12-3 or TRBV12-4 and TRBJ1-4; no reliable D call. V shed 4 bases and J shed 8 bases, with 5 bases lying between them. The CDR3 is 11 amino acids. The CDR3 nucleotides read TGTGCCAGCAGTTCCGACGAAAAACTGTTTTTT. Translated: CASSSDEKLFF.

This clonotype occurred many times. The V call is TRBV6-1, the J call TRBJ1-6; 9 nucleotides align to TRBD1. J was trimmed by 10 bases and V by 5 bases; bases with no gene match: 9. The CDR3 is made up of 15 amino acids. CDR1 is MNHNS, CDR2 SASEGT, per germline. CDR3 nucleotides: TGTGCCAGCAGTCAGGGGACAGGGTTGTACTCACCCCTCCACTTT. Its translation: CASSQGTGLYSPLHF.

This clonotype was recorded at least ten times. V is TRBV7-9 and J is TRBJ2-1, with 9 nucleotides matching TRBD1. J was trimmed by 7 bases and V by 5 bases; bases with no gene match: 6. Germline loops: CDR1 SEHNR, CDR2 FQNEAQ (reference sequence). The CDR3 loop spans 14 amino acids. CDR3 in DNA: TGTGCCAGCAGCGCAGACAGGGGGTTTAATGAGCAGTTCTTC. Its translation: CASSADRGFNEQFF.

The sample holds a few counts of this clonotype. This CDR3 is CASSSARDVYGYTF. CDR3 bases: TGTGCCAGCAGCTCCGCCCGGGACGTCTATGGCTACACCTTC. V usage is TRBV7-2 and J usage is TRBJ1-2, with D possibly TRBD1 on 5 matching bases. V was cut by 4 bases and J by 4 bases, with 13 bases left in between. The CDR3 runs to 14 residues. CDR1 is SGHTA, CDR2 FQGNSA, per germline.

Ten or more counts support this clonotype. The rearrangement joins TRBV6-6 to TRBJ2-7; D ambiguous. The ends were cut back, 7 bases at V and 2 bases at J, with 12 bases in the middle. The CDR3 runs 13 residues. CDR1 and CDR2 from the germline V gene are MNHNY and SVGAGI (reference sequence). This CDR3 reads CASKFSETYEQYF. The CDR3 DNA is TGTGCCAGCAAATTTTCGGAGACCTACGAGCAGTACTTC.

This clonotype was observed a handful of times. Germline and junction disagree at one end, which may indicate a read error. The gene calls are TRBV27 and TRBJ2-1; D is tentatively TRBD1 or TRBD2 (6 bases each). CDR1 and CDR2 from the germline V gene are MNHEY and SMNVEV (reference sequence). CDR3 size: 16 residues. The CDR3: CASSVSGTWRVDEQFF. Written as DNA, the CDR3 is TGTGCCAGCAGTGTATCCGGGACATGGAGGGTTGATGAGCAGTTCTTC.

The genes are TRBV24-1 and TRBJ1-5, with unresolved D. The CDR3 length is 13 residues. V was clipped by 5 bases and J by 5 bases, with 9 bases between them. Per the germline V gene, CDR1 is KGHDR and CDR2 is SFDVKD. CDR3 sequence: CATSVAGHQPQHF. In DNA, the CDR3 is TGTGCCACCAGTGTGGCAGGACATCAGCCCCAGCATTTT.

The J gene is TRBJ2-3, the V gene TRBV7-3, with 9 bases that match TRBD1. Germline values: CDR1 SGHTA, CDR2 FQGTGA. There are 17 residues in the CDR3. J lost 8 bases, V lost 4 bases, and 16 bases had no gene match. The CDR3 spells CASSSPGPGQGSSTQYF. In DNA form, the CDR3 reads TGTGCCAGCAGCTCGCCTGGTCCGGGACAGGGCTCGAGTACGCAGTATTTT.

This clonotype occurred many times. The CDR3 here is CASSLASGQWNEQFF. The CDR3 DNA reads TGCGCCAGCAGCTTGGCGTCGGGACAGTGGAATGAGCAGTTCTTC. The V call is TRBV5-1, the J call TRBJ2-1, with 7 bases identical to TRBD1. J gave up 7 bases and V 0 bases, and 7 bases lay outside the gene matches. The V gene's germline CDR1 is SGHRS and CDR2 YFSETQ. The CDR3 totals 15 residues.

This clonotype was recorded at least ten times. Written as DNA, the CDR3 is TGTGCCAGCAGCTTGCTTCCGGGGAACGAGCAGTACTTC. Amino acid sequence: CASSLLPGNEQYF. The genes are TRBV5-5 and TRBJ2-7; perhaps TRBD2 as D (5 bases). The V end lost 1 base, the J end lost 5 bases, and 10 bases lay between the germline ends. The CDR3 spans 13 residues. Germline loops: CDR1 SGHKS, CDR2 YYEKEE (reference sequence). The variable domain in full, completed from reference TRBV5-5 and TRBJ2-7, reads DAGVTQSPTHLIKTRGQQVTLRCSPISGHKSVSWYQQVLGQGPQFIFQYYEKEERGRGNFPDRFSARQFPNYSSELNVNALLLGDSALYLCASSLLPGNEQYFGPGTRLTVT.

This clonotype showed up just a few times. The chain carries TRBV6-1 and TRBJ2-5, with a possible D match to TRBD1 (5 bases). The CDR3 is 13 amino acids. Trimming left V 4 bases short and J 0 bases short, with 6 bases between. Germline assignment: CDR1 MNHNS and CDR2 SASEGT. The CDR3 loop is CASSGGYQETQYF. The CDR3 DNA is TGTGCCAGCAGTGGGGGCTACCAAGAGACCCAGTACTTC.

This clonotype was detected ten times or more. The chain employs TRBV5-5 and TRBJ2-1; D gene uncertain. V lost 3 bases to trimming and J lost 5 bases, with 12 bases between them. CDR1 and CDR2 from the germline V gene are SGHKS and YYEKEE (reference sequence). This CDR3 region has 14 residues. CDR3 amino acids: CASSYTSANNEQFF. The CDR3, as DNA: TGTGCCAGCAGCTATACAAGCGCTAACAATGAGCAGTTCTTC.

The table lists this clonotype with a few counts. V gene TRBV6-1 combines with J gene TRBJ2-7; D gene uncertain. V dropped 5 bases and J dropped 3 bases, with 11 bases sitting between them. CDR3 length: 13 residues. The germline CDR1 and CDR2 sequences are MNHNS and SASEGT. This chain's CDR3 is CASSPLSHYEQYF. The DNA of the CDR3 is TGTGCCAGCAGTCCCCTAAGTCACTACGAGCAGTACTTC.

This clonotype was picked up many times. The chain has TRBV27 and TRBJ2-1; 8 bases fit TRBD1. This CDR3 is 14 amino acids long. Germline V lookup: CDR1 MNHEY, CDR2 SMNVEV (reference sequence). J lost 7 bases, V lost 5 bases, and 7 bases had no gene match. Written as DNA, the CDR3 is TGTGCCAGCAGTACCCGGACAGGGAGGAATGAGCAGTTCTTC. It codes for CASSTRTGRNEQFF.